Each of the 29 T cell receptor beta chains below was sequenced from the same sample in a study of blood T cells in healthy people across ages. PCR was performed a second time for about 7 to 12 cycles using a sample-barcoded 5' primer and a J-beta primer mix. One entry per CDR3 protein results from TCRdb running MiXCR on the 5' RACE reads. The repertoire has 1.2 million to 1.5 million distinct CDR3 sequences, roughly 59% of them found once; the top ten carry 6.5% to 8.5%. Sequencing was performed on blood. These receptors came from a man between 18 and 29 years old in good health.

The chain has TRBV4-3 and TRBJ2-7, with D unresolved. V was cut by 0 bases and J by 12 bases, with 12 bases left in between. This CDR3 is 12 amino acids long. Germline CDR1 LGHNA, CDR2 YSLEER. CDR3 nucleotides: TGCGCCAGCAGCCAAGATGGGGATCGAGTGTACTTC. Translation gives CASSQDGDRVYF.

This clonotype was seen only a few times. The rearrangement joins TRBV20-1 to TRBJ2-7; TRBD1 matches at 7 bases. The CDR3 length is 13 residues. Germline values: CDR1 DFQATT, CDR2 SNEGSKA (reference sequence). V was pared by 6 bases and J by 2 bases, with 7 bases of the junction left unmatched. The DNA for the CDR3 is TGCAGTGCAAAGACAGGGAACCCCTACGAGCAGTACTTC. Its translation: CSAKTGNPYEQYF.

There are a few counts of this clonotype. The chain links TRBV6-6 to TRBJ2-5; TRBD2 matches 11 bases. Germline assignment: CDR1 MNHNY and CDR2 SVGAGI (reference sequence). With 2 bases clipped from V and 11 bases from J, the junction kept 13 bases outside the gene matches. The CDR3 has 16 residues. This CDR3 is CASSYPTSGMANEQYF. CDR3 nucleotides: TGTGCCAGCAGTTACCCGACTAGCGGGATGGCCAATGAGCAGTACTTC.

The chain employs TRBV4-1 and TRBJ2-1; 10 nucleotides match TRBD2. The CDR3 is made up of 14 amino acids. Germline CDR1 MGHRA, CDR2 YSYEKL. After removal of 2 bases from V and 6 bases from J, the junction contained 1 base not matched to a gene. The CDR3 DNA is TGCGCCAGCAGCCAACTAGCGGGAGTCAATGAGCAGTTCTTC. Translation gives CASSQLAGVNEQFF.

The V gene is TRBV13, the J gene TRBJ1-6; D is possibly TRBD1 (5 bases). The CDR3 is 16 residues long. From germline, CDR1 is PRHDT and CDR2 FYEKMQ (reference sequence). V was trimmed by 5 bases and J by 6 bases, leaving 17 bases between them. CDR3 DNA sequence: TGTGCCAGCAGCACTCAGGGAGATTATCCTAATTCACCCCTCCACTTT. Amino acid sequence: CASSTQGDYPNSPLHF.

The V call is TRBV2, the J call TRBJ2-1; TRBD1 agrees at 8 bases. CDR1 is SNHLY and CDR2 is FYNNEI in the germline V gene. This CDR3 region has 15 residues. Trimming took 6 bases from V and 4 from J; bases not matched to a gene: 8. CDR3 loop: CASSYQGAVYNEQFF. DNA of the CDR3: TGTGCCAGCAGCTACCAGGGGGCGGTGTACAATGAGCAGTTCTTC.

This clonotype was seen only a few times. This rearrangement joins TRBV18 to TRBJ2-7; no clear D gene. The CDR3 length is 13 residues. CDR1 is KGHSH and CDR2 is LQKENI in the germline V gene. The ends were cut back, 3 bases at V and 3 bases at J, with 9 bases in the middle. The CDR3 DNA follows: TGTGCCAGCTCACCCGAGGCAAGCTACGAGCAGTACTTC. The encoded protein is CASSPEASYEQYF.

The chain employs TRBV2 and TRBJ2-7; TRBD2 might be the D (5 bases). This CDR3 has 17 residues. Trimming removed 0 bases at V and 5 bases at J, with 20 bases between. The germline V gene encodes CDR1 SNHLY and CDR2 FYNNEI. CDR3 DNA sequence: TGTGCCAGCAGTGAAGCTCCTCCGGTACTAGTTTTCCACGAGCAGTACTTC. Its protein product is CASSEAPPVLVFHEQYF.

The chain uses TRBV12-3 or TRBV12-4 and TRBJ2-7; 8 bases fit TRBD2. This CDR3 is built from 13 residues. The junction had 5 bases not matched to a gene; V was cut back by 6 bases and J by 4 bases. The CDR3 nucleotides read TGTGCCAGCAGAGCGGGGGCTTTGTACGAGCAGTACTTC. Amino acids: CASRAGALYEQYF.

This clonotype was counted a single time. The rearrangement links TRBV5-1 to TRBJ2-7, with D perhaps matching TRBD1 (5 bases). CDR1 and CDR2 from the germline V gene are SGHRS and YFSETQ. The CDR3 contains 14 residues. V dropped 0 bases and J dropped 3 bases, with 10 bases sitting between them. As DNA, the CDR3 is TGCGCCAGCAGCTTGGTGGAGACAGACTACGAGCAGTACTTC. It yields the protein CASSLVETDYEQYF.

This clonotype turned up a few times. J is TRBJ1-6 and V is TRBV7-6; weak D call: TRBD1 (5 bases). The V end was cut by 1 base, the J end by 6 bases, with 10 bases between. The germline V gene has CDR1 SGHVS and CDR2 FNYEAQ. The CDR3 has 15 amino acids. CDR3 sequence: CASSLDFDSNSPLHF. Written as DNA, the CDR3 is TGTGCCAGCAGCTTAGATTTCGACAGTAATTCACCCCTCCACTTT.

The rearrangement links TRBV7-2 to TRBJ1-4; possible D gene TRBD1, 6 bases. V was clipped by 5 bases and J by 7 bases, with 14 bases between them. The CDR3 covers 14 residues. Germline loops: CDR1 SGHTA, CDR2 FQGNSA. CDR3 DNA sequence: TGTGCCAGCAGCCCTACGAACAGGGTTGAAAAACTGTTTTTT. This codes for CASSPTNRVEKLFF.

To note about this clonotype: One junction end disagrees with the germline gene, perhaps due to a read error. This sequence joins TRBV7-9 and TRBJ2-3; D may be TRBD1 (6 bases). Germline V lookup: CDR1 SEHNR, CDR2 FQNEAQ (reference sequence). The CDR3 runs 15 residues. The CDR3 sequence is CARSSRGFTTDTQYF. CDR3 in DNA: TGTGCCCGCAGCTCGAGGGGGTTTACCACAGATACGCAGTATTTT.

This sequence joins TRBV4-2 and TRBJ2-1, with 9 bases identical to TRBD2. V lost 0 bases, J lost 4 bases, and 7 bases stayed unmatched. Per germline, CDR1 LGHNA and CDR2 YNFKEQ. This CDR3 is 17 amino acids long. The CDR3 loop is CASSQDWAGGNYNEQFF. Written as DNA, the CDR3 is TGTGCCAGCAGCCAAGATTGGGCGGGAGGGAATTACAATGAGCAGTTCTTC.

This clonotype was seen a few times. The V gene is TRBV6-5, the J gene TRBJ1-2, with D tentatively TRBD1 (6 bases). The ends were cut back, 5 bases at V and 8 bases at J, with 15 bases in the middle. Germline V lookup: CDR1 MNHEY, CDR2 SVGAGI. CDR3 size: 13 residues. The CDR3 sequence is CASSLPGGGGYTF. DNA for the CDR3: TGTGCCAGCAGTCTCCCCGGGGGCGGCGGCTACACCTTC.

The J gene is TRBJ1-2, the V gene TRBV12-3 or TRBV12-4; no clear D gene. The CDR3 extends over 10 amino acids. Trimming stripped 8 bases from V and 2 bases from J, with 3 bases between. CDR3 sequence: CASWNYGYTF. The CDR3 DNA reads TGTGCCAGCTGGAACTATGGCTACACCTTC.

This clonotype was detected only a few times. The CDR3: CASTLGPTNNEQFF. CDR3 DNA sequence: TGTGCCAGCACCCTGGGGCCTACCAACAATGAGCAGTTCTTC. The chain is built from TRBV7-8 and TRBJ2-1; perhaps TRBD1 as D (5 bases). This CDR3 comprises 14 residues. Trimming removed 7 bases from V and 5 bases from J, with 15 bases in between. CDR1 SGHVS and CDR2 FQNEAQ come from the germline V gene.

This clonotype was observed at least ten times. One end of the junction varies from germline; a read error may be responsible. This chain links TRBV5-1 with TRBJ2-2, with 8 bases that match TRBD1. The germline V gene has CDR1 SGHRS and CDR2 YFSETQ. This CDR3 is 15 amino acids long. CDR3 nucleotides: TGTGCCAGCAGCCTAGGACAGGGGAACACCGGGGAGCTGTTTTTT. Translating it yields CASSLGQGNTGELFF.

As to this clonotype: Since a much larger clone is just one base distant, this may be a read error. J is TRBJ1-1 and V is TRBV10-3; possible D gene TRBD1, 5 bases. This CDR3 is built from 13 residues. In germline, CDR1 is ENHRY, CDR2 SYGVKD. V lost 8 bases, J lost 5 bases, and 15 bases lay in between. The CDR3 sequence: CAIAVRETTEAFF. The DNA of the CDR3 is TGTGCCATCGCGGTCAGGGAGACTACTGAAGCTTTCTTT.

The chain links TRBV27 to TRBJ2-5; tentatively, D is TRBD1 (6 bases). The germline V and J ends were trimmed by 5 bases and 4 bases, with 14 bases remaining between them. This CDR3 region has 14 residues. From germline, CDR1 is MNHEY and CDR2 SMNVEV (reference sequence). The CDR3 region is CASSGQPAGETQYF. In DNA, the CDR3 is TGTGCCAGCAGTGGACAGCCGGCAGGAGAGACCCAGTACTTC.

Note on this clonotype: Possible read error: a much larger clone is one base away. The genes are TRBV6-5 and TRBJ2-5; D may be TRBD1 or TRBD2 (5 bases each). This CDR3 region has 14 residues. CDR1 and CDR2 from the germline V gene are MNHEY and SVGAGI. V was shortened by 0 bases and J by 5 bases, with 10 bases between the two germline ends. In DNA form, the CDR3 reads TGTGCCAGCAGTTACTCATGGGGGATGGAGACCCAGTACTTC. Residues: CASSYSWGMETQYF.

For this clonotype: The junction shows a germline mismatch at one end, possibly a read error. The chain couples TRBV25-1 to TRBJ1-2; 7 bases match TRBD1. The germline CDR1 and CDR2 sequences are MGHDK and SYGVNS. The CDR3 length is 14 residues. The CDR3 DNA is TGTGTCAGCAGGGGACAGACAGCCCTCTATGGCTACACCTTC. Protein: CVSRGQTALYGYTF.

The V gene is TRBV7-2, the J gene TRBJ2-3; 10 positions match TRBD2. Germline CDR1 is SGHTA and CDR2 is FQGNSA. The V and J ends lost 1 base and 3 bases, in that order; junction bases with no gene match: 10. The CDR3 is 18 amino acids. CDR3 amino acids: CASSLGWASGGLTDTQYF. Here the CDR3 DNA reads TGTGCCAGCAGCTTAGGTTGGGCTAGCGGGGGACTAACAGATACGCAGTATTTT.

The CDR3 protein is CASSQDETSGNEQYF. DNA for the CDR3: TGCGCCAGCAGCCAAGACGAGACTAGCGGTAACGAGCAGTACTTC. The chain couples TRBV4-1 to TRBJ2-7; 9 positions match TRBD2. CDR1 and CDR2 (germline): MGHRA, YSYEKL. The CDR3 has 15 amino acids. The ends lost 0 bases at V and 5 bases at J; junction bases unmatched: 5.

This rearrangement joins TRBV10-1 to TRBJ2-7; D is undetermined. The CDR3 is 12 amino acids. Trimming took off 3 bases at V and 4 bases at J, with 7 bases between the two ends. CDR1 and CDR2 (germline): WNHNN, SYGVQD (reference sequence). The CDR3 sequence is CASSDFGYEQYF. CDR3 DNA sequence: TGCGCCAGCAGTGACTTCGGGTACGAGCAGTACTTC.

To note about this clonotype: The conserved closing phenylalanine or tryptophan is absent in this CDR3, likely reflecting a read error. The CDR3 is CASSLRTSGGPGKETQYV. The DNA for the CDR3 is TGTGCCAGCAGCCTTCGGACTAGCGGGGGCCCCGGGAAGGAGACCCAGTACGTC. The chain joins TRBV11-2 to TRBJ2-5, with 13 bases fitting TRBD2. This CDR3 is 18 amino acids long. V shed 5 bases and J 5 bases; nucleotides not matched to a gene: 14. Germline loops: CDR1 SGHAT, CDR2 FQNNGV.

This chain connects TRBV3-1 to TRBJ2-5; 10 bases align to TRBD2. Germline V lookup: CDR1 LGHDT, CDR2 YNNKEL (reference sequence). Trimming took 0 bases from V and 5 from J; bases not matched to a gene: 9. The CDR3 has 17 amino acids. The CDR3: CASSQDRGLAFGETQYF. In DNA form, the CDR3 reads TGTGCCAGCAGCCAAGATCGGGGACTAGCGTTCGGGGAGACCCAGTACTTC.

The genes are TRBV10-3 and TRBJ1-1; no reliable D call. CDR3 length equals 12 residues. CDR1 and CDR2 from the germline V gene are ENHRY and SYGVKD. V was trimmed by 3 bases and J by 8 bases, leaving 10 bases between them. As DNA, the CDR3 is TGTGCCATCAGTGAACGTGGTCAAGAAGCTTTCTTT. It specifies CAISERGQEAFF.

This chain joins TRBV6-5 and TRBJ2-4; D perhaps matches TRBD1 (6 bases). Between the trimmed V and J ends, which lost 5 bases and 7 bases, there was a span of 15 bases. The CDR3 consists of 14 residues. Germline lookup yields CDR1 MNHEY and CDR2 SVGAGI. The CDR3 sequence: CASSNPGVGNIQYF. The CDR3 nucleotides read TGTGCCAGCAGTAACCCAGGGGTGGGGAACATTCAGTACTTC.